The 9 T cell receptor beta chains below were found in one sample sequenced in a study of beta chain features in type 1 diabetes. Study-wide points: Moderate but significant shortening of TCRB CDR3s was recorded in all four CD4+ subsets from Type 1 diabetes patients.

These receptors lack a known antigen. Reverse transcribing all isolated RNA meant expressed TCRB transcripts were sequenced. The assay was immunoSEQ multiplex PCR, and TCRdb's table has in-frame clones only and misses some. The data contain roughly 290,000 clones, roughly 15% of them singletons. Sample: naive CD4+ T cells from blood. These receptors were taken from a man younger than 35 with type 1 diabetes.

The genes are TRBV25-1 and TRBJ1-4; D not certain. V was clipped by 10 bases and J by 5 bases, with 14 bases between them. This CDR3 contains 13 residues. The germline V gene encodes CDR1 MGHDK and CDR2 SYGVNS. CDR3 in amino acids: CATRKGGNEKLFF. The CDR3 DNA follows: TGTGCCACCAGAAAGGGAGGGAATGAAAAACTGTTTTTT.

The genes are TRBV4-3 and TRBJ1-4; the D gene is possibly TRBD1 (6 bases). The germline CDR1 and CDR2 sequences are LGHNA and YSLEER. This CDR3 has 16 amino acids. Trimming removed 1 base at V and 6 bases at J, with 15 bases between. The CDR3: CASSQVGGARHEKLFF. The CDR3 DNA is TGCGCCAGCAGCCAAGTAGGGGGGGCGCGGCATGAAAAACTGTTTTTT.

The CDR3 nucleotides read TGTGCCAGCAGCTATCCCGGGGTCCGTAGTTCAGAGGGCTACACCTTC. This encodes CASSYPGVRSSEGYTF. J is TRBJ1-2 and V is TRBV5-4; D gene unclear. CDR1 and CDR2 (germline): SGHNT, YYREEE (reference sequence). There are 16 residues in the CDR3. V was cut by 3 bases and J by 8 bases, with 23 bases left in between.

This sequence joins TRBV5-1 and TRBJ2-2; TRBD1 agrees at 7 bases. This CDR3 region has 15 residues. Germline loops: CDR1 SGHRS, CDR2 YFSETQ. Germline trimming cut 4 bases from V and 4 bases from J; bases unmatched to any gene: 7. CDR3 nucleotide sequence: TGCGCCAGCAGCGTAAGCGCAGGGGGCACCGGGGAGCTGTTTTTT. It codes for CASSVSAGGTGELFF. The complete variable domain, with remaining parts taken from reference TRBV5-1 and TRBJ2-2, reads KAGVTQTPRYLIKTRGQQVTLSCSPISGHRSVSWYQQTPGQGLQFLFEYFSETQRNKGNFPGRFSGRQFSNSRSEMNVSTLELGDSALYLCASSVSAGGTGELFFGEGSRLTVL.

The V gene is TRBV28, the J gene TRBJ1-5, with D maybe TRBD1 (5 bases). Trimming took 7 bases from V and 2 from J, leaving 12 bases between them. The CDR3 covers 14 residues. Germline assignment: CDR1 MDHEN and CDR2 SYDVKM. The CDR3, as DNA: TGTGCCAGCAACCAGGGATCGGGCAATCAGCCCCAGCATTTT. It yields the protein CASNQGSGNQPQHF.

This clone was counted only a few times. The chain is built from TRBV7-9 and TRBJ2-2; 9 bases align to TRBD2. The CDR3 sequence is 16 residues long. The ends lost 5 bases at V and 5 bases at J; junction bases unmatched: 9. Germline values: CDR1 SEHNR, CDR2 FQNEAQ (reference sequence). The CDR3 here is CASSKYSGGGTGELFF. CDR3 DNA: TGTGCCAGCAGCAAATATAGCGGGGGAGGAACCGGGGAGCTGTTTTTT.

The chain's CDR3 is CASKGPPRGQFYGYTF. The CDR3 coding sequence is TGTGCCAGCAAAGGGCCCCCCAGGGGACAGTTCTATGGCTACACCTTC. The rearrangement links TRBV28 to TRBJ1-2; 7 nucleotides agree with TRBD1. Germline V CDR1 and CDR2: MDHEN, SYDVKM. J lost 4 bases, V lost 7 bases, and 15 bases had no gene match. The CDR3 consists of 16 residues.

CDR3 amino acids: CASSPGGGLANEQFF. CDR3 sequence (DNA): TGTGCCAGCAGCCCCGGGGGGGGGTTGGCCAATGAGCAGTTCTTC. The rearrangement links TRBV7-2 to TRBJ2-1; the match to TRBD2 covers 8 bases. The CDR3 loop spans 15 amino acids. Germline CDR1 reads SGHTA; CDR2 reads FQGNSA. Unmatched junction bases numbered 9, after V lost 5 bases and J lost 6 bases.

There are a few counts of this clone. This chain links TRBV9 with TRBJ2-5; 8 positions agree with TRBD2. Germline V CDR1 and CDR2: SGDLS, YYNGEE. Trimming took 0 bases from V and 0 from J; bases not matched to a gene: 10. This CDR3 region has 18 residues. Written as DNA, the CDR3 is TGTGCCAGCAGCGTAGCGATAGCGGGAAACCCAGACCAAGAGACCCAGTACTTC. It translates to CASSVAIAGNPDQETQYF. Using reference TRBV9 and TRBJ2-5 for the parts outside the CDR3, the full variable domain is DSGVTQTPKHLITATGQRVTLRCSPRSGDLSVYWYQQSLDQGLQFLIQYYNGEERAKGNILERFSAQQFPDLHSELNLSSLELGDSALYFCASSVAIAGNPDQETQYFGPGTRLLVL.